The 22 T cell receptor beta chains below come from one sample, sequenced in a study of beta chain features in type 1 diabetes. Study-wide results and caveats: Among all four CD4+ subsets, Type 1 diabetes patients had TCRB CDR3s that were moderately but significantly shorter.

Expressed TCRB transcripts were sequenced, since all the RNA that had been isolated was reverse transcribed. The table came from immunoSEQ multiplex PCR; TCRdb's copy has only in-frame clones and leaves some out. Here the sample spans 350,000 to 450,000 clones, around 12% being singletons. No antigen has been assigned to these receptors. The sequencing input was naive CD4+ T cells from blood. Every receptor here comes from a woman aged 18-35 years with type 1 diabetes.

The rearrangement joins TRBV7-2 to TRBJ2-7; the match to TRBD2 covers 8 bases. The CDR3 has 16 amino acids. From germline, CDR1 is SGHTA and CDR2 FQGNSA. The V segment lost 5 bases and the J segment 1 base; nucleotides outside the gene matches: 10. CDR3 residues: CASSRQTSGGSYEQYF. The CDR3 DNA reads TGTGCCAGCAGCCGTCAGACCTCGGGGGGGTCCTACGAGCAGTACTTC.

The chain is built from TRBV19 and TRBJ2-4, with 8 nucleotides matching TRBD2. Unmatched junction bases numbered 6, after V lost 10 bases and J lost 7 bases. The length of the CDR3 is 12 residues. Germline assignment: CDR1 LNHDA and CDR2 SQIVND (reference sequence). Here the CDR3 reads CATRGGVNIQYF. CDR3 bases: TGTGCCACCCGGGGGGGGGTCAACATTCAGTACTTC.

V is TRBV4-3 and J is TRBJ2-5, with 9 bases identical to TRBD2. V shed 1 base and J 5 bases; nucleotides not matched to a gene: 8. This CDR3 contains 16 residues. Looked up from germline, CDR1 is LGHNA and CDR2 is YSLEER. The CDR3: CASSQVGSGGGETQYF. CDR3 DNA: TGCGCCAGCAGCCAAGTGGGTAGCGGGGGAGGTGAGACCCAGTACTTC.

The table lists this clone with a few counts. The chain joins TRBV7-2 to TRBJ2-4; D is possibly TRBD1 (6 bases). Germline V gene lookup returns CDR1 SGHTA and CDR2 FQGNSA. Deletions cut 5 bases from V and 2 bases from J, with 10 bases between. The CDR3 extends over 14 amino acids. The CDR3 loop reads CASSRGQTKNIQYF. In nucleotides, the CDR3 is TGTGCCAGCAGCCGGGGACAAACCAAAAACATTCAGTACTTC.

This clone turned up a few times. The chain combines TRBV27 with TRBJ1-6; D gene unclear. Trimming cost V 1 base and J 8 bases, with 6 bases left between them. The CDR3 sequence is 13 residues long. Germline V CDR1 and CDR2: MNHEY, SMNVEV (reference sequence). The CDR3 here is CASSLLFDSPLHF. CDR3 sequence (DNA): TGTGCCAGCAGTTTATTGTTCGATTCACCCCTCCACTTT.

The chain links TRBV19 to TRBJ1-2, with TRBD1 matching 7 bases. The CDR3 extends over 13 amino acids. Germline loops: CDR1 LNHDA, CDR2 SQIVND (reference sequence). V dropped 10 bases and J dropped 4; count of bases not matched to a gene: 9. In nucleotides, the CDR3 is TGTGCCACTAGACAGGGTGGTTCCTATGGCTACACCTTC. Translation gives CATRQGGSYGYTF.

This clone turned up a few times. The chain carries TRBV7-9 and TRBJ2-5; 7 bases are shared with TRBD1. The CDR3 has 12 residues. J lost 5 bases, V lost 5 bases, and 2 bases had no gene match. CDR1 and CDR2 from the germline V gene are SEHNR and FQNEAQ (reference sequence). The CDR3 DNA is TGTGCCAGCAGCGGACAGGCCGAGACCCAGTACTTC. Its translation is CASSGQAETQYF. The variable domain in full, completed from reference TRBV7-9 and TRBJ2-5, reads DTGVSQNPRHKITKRGQNVTFRCDPISEHNRLYWYRQTLGQGPEFLTYFQNEAQLEKSRLLSDRFSAERPKGSFSTLEIQRTEQGDSAMYLCASSGQAETQYFGPGTRLLVL.

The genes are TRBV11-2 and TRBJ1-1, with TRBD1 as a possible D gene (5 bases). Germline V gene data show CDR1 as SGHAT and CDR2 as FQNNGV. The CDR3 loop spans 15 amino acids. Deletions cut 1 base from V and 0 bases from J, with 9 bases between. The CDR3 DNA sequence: TGTGCCAGCAGCTTAGCGGACACATTGAACACTGAAGCTTTCTTT. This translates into CASSLADTLNTEAFF. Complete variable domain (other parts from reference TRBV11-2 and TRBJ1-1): EAGVAQSPRYKIIEKRQSVAFWCNPISGHATLYWYQQILGQGPKLLIQFQNNGVVDDSQLPKDRFSAERLKGVDSTLKIQPAKLEDSAVYLCASSLADTLNTEAFFGQGTRLTVV.

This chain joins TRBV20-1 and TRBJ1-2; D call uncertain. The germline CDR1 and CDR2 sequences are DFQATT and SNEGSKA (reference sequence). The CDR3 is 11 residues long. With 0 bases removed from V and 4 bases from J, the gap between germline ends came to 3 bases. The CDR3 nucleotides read TGCAGTGCTAGAGACCTCTATGGCTACACCTTC. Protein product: CSARDLYGYTF.

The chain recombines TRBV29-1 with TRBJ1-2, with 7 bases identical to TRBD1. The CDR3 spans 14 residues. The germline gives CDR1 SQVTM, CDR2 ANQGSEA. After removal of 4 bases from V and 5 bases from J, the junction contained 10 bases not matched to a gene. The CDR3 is CSVVLTGAGYGYTF. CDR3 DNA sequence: TGCAGCGTTGTACTTACAGGGGCAGGGTATGGCTACACCTTC.

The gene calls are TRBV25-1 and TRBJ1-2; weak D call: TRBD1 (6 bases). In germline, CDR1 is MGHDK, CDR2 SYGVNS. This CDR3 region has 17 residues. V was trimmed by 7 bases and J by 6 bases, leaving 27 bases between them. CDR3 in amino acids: CASMDHRQVEGWNGYTF. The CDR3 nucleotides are TGTGCCAGCATGGACCACAGACAGGTCGAGGGATGGAATGGCTACACCTTC.

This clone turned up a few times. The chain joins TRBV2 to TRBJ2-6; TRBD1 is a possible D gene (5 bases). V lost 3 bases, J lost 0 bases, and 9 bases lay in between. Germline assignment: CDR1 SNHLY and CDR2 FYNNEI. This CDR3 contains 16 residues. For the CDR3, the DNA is TGTGCCAGCAGTGATCAGGGTTACTCTGGGGCCAACGTCCTGACTTTC. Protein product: CASSDQGYSGANVLTF.

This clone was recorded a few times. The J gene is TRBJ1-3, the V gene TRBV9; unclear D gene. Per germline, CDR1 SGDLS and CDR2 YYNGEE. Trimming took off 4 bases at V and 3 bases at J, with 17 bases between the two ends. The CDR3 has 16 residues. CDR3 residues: CASSPNSWGGGNTIYF. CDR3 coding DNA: TGTGCCAGCAGCCCAAACTCGTGGGGAGGTGGAAACACCATATATTTT.

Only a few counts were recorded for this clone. The CDR3 DNA reads TGTGCCAGCAGCTTAACGGGTTTTAGCACAGATACGCAGTATTTT. This codes for CASSLTGFSTDTQYF. The chain links TRBV11-3 to TRBJ2-3; the D is unclear. Trimming cost V 2 bases and J 0 bases, with 9 bases left between them. Germline V gene data show CDR1 as SGHNT and CDR2 as YENEEA. The CDR3 runs 15 residues.

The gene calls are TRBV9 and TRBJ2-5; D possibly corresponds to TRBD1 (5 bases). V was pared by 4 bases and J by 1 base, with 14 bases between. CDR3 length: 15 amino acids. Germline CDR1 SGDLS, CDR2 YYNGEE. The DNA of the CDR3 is TGTGCCAGCAGCCCGACCCAGGGTAGCCAAGAGACCCAGTACTTC. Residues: CASSPTQGSQETQYF.

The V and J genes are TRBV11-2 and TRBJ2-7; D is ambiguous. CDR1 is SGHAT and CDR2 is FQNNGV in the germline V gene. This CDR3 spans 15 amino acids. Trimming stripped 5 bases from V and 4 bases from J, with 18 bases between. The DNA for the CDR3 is TGTGCCAGCAGCCCCGGTATGTCCGTTCCTTACGAGCAGTACTTC. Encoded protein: CASSPGMSVPYEQYF.

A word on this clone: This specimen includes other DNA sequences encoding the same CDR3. CDR3 bases: TGTGCCAGCAGCTTCAGGGGCGATCAGCCCCAGCATTTT. Translating it yields CASSFRGDQPQHF. This chain links TRBV7-2 with TRBJ1-5; D is possibly TRBD1 (6 bases). In germline, CDR1 is SGHTA, CDR2 FQGNSA. The CDR3 spans 13 residues. V was clipped by 3 bases and J by 5 bases, with 8 bases between them.

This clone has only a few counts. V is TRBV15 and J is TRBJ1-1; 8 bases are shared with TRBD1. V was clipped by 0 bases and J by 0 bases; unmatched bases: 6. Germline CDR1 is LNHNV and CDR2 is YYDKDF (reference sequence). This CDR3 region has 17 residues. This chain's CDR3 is CATSRDRGTGMNTEAFF. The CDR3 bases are TGTGCCACCAGCAGAGATCGGGGGACAGGCATGAACACTGAAGCTTTCTTT.

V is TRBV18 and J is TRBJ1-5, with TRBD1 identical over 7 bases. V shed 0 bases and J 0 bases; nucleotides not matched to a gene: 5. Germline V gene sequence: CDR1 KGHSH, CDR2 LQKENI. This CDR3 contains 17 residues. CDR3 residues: CASSPPQGTYSNQPQHF. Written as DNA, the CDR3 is TGTGCCAGCTCACCACCACAGGGGACTTATAGCAATCAGCCCCAGCATTTT. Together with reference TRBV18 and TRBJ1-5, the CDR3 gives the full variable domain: NAGVMQNPRHLVRRRGQEARLRCSPMKGHSHVYWYRQLPEEGLKFMVYLQKENIIDESGMPKERFSAEFPKEGPSILRIQQVVRGDSAAYFCASSPPQGTYSNQPQHFGDGTRLSIL.

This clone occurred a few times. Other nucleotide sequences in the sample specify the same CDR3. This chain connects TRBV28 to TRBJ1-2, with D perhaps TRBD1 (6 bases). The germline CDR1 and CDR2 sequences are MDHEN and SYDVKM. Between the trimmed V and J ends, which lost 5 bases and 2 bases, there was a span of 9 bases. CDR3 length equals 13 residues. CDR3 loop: CASSLGQNYGYTF. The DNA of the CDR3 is TGTGCCAGCAGTCTTGGACAGAACTATGGCTACACCTTC.

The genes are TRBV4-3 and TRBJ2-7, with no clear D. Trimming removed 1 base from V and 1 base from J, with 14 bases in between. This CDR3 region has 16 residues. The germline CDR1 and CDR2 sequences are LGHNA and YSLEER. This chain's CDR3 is CASSQVYGARSYEQYF. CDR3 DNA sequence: TGCGCCAGCAGCCAAGTATATGGAGCTAGATCCTACGAGCAGTACTTC.

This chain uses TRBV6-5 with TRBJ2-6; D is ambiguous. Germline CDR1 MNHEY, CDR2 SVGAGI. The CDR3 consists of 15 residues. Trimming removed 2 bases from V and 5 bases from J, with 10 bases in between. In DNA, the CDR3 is TGTGCCAGCAGTTACAGTCATCGGTGGGCCAACGTCCTGACTTTC. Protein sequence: CASSYSHRWANVLTF.